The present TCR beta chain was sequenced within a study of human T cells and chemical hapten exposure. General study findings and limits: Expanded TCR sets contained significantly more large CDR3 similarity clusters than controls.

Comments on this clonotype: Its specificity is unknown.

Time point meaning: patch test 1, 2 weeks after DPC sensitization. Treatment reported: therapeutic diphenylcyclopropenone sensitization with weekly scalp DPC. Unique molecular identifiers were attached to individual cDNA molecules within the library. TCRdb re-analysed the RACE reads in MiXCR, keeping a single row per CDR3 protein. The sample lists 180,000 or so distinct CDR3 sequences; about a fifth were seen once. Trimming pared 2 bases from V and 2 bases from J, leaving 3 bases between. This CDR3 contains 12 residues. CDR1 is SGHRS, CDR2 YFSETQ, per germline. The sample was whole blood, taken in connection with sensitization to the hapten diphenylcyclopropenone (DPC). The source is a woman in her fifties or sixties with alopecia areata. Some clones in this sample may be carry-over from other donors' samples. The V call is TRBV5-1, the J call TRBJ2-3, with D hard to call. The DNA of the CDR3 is TGCGCCAGCAGCTTCGACACAGATACGCAGTATTTT. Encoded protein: CASSFDTDTQYF.